The 25 T cell receptor beta chains listed next were all sequenced from one sample in a study of blood T cell repertoires in COVID-19. The table came from immunoSEQ multiplex PCR; TCRdb's copy has only in-frame clones and leaves some out. The table records 290,000 or so clones, 85% of them present only once. The source material was peripheral blood. These receptors originate from a man over 45 with active or convalescent COVID-19.

The V call is TRBV28, the J call TRBJ2-7; 8 positions agree with TRBD2. Germline assignment: CDR1 MDHEN and CDR2 SYDVKM. The CDR3 sequence is 15 residues long. The J segment lost 2 bases and the V segment lost 5 bases, leaving 8 bases of the junction unmatched. The CDR3 DNA sequence: TGTGCCAGCAGTGAAACTAGCGGTGTCGCCTACGAGCAGTACTTC. Residues: CASSETSGVAYEQYF.

The chain joins TRBV7-6 to TRBJ2-7; 8 nucleotides agree with TRBD2. V dropped 1 base and J dropped 6; count of bases not matched to a gene: 8. The CDR3 runs to 15 residues. Per germline, CDR1 SGHVS and CDR2 FNYEAQ. The CDR3 here is CASSLVSAGGSEQYF. The CDR3 DNA sequence: TGTGCCAGCAGCTTAGTGTCCGCGGGAGGTAGCGAGCAGTACTTC.

The rearrangement links TRBV2 to TRBJ1-2; 10 bases are shared with TRBD1. Germline V CDR1 and CDR2: SNHLY, FYNNEI. Germline trimming cut 11 bases from V and 7 bases from J; bases unmatched to any gene: 13. The CDR3 runs 14 residues. The CDR3 nucleotides read TGTGCCGGGAGGGACAGGGGCCAATCGAGTGGCTACACCTTC. It yields the protein CAGRDRGQSSGYTF. The full variable domain, with the rest looked up from reference TRBV2 and TRBJ1-2, is EPEVTQTPSHQVTQMGQEVILRCVPISNHLYFYWYRQILGQKVEFLVSFYNNEISEKSEIFDDQFSVERPDGSNFTLKIRSTKLEDSAMYFCAGRDRGQSSGYTFGSGTRLTVV.

This clone was picked up a small number of times. The V call is TRBV5-1, the J call TRBJ2-2; TRBD2 is a possible D gene (6 bases). The V end lost 2 bases, the J end lost 1 base, and 6 bases lay between the germline ends. This CDR3 region has 14 residues. Germline lookup yields CDR1 SGHRS and CDR2 YFSETQ. Here the CDR3 reads CASSFSGNTGELFF. The CDR3 coding sequence is TGCGCCAGCAGCTTTAGCGGGAACACCGGGGAGCTGTTTTTT. The whole variable domain, filled in from reference TRBV5-1 and TRBJ2-2, reads KAGVTQTPRYLIKTRGQQVTLSCSPISGHRSVSWYQQTPGQGLQFLFEYFSETQRNKGNFPGRFSGRQFSNSRSEMNVSTLELGDSALYLCASSFSGNTGELFFGEGSRLTVL.

This chain connects TRBV7-3 to TRBJ1-1; 9 bases match TRBD1. CDR1 is SGHTA and CDR2 is FQGTGA in the germline V gene. V lost 1 base, J lost 4 bases, and 1 base stayed unmatched. This CDR3 has 14 residues. CDR3 in DNA: TGTGCCAGCAGCTTAATGGGACAGGGCACTGAAGCTTTCTTT. It is translated as CASSLMGQGTEAFF.

The chain couples TRBV5-1 to TRBJ2-3; a possible D gene is TRBD2 (6 bases). The germline CDR1 and CDR2 sequences are SGHRS and YFSETQ. The CDR3 is 15 amino acids. Trimming shortened V by 4 bases and J by 3 bases, and 15 bases separated the two germline ends. DNA of the CDR3: TGCGCCAGCAGCCCGGGGAACGGGAGAACAGATACGCAGTATTTT. Encoded protein: CASSPGNGRTDTQYF.

The J gene is TRBJ1-4, the V gene TRBV28; D might be TRBD1 (5 bases). Trimming left V 8 bases short and J 7 bases short, with 23 bases between. This CDR3 has 16 residues. Germline assignment: CDR1 MDHEN and CDR2 SYDVKM. The CDR3 protein is CASLGRVAVGFEKLFF. CDR3 nucleotide sequence: TGTGCCAGCTTGGGGCGCGTAGCGGTTGGTTTTGAAAAACTGTTTTTT.

The CDR3 DNA reads as TGTGCCAGCAGCGTAGAGCCGGCGAACACCGGGGAGCTGTTTTTT. Protein: CASSVEPANTGELFF. The rearrangement uses TRBV9 and TRBJ2-2; D gene ambiguous. Trimming left V 0 bases short and J 0 bases short, with 6 bases between. This CDR3 is built from 15 residues. The V gene's germline CDR1 is SGDLS and CDR2 YYNGEE.

The chain recombines TRBV2 with TRBJ2-7; 7 bases are a match to TRBD2. The trim removed 4 bases at V and 3 bases at J, leaving 3 bases unmatched. The CDR3 has 13 residues. CDR1 is SNHLY, CDR2 FYNNEI, per germline. CDR3 in DNA: TGTGCCAGCAGTGTGGGGAGGGGCTACGAGCAGTACTTC. Translated, it gives CASSVGRGYEQYF.

The chain recombines TRBV7-9 with TRBJ2-7; 9 nucleotides line up with TRBD1. Germline lookup yields CDR1 SEHNR and CDR2 FQNEAQ (reference sequence). V lost 5 bases to trimming and J lost 5 bases; unmatched junction nucleotides: 10. CDR3 length: 15 residues. The DNA of the CDR3 is TGTGCCAGCAGCCGGGGGACAGGGAATATGAACGAGCAGTACTTC. Translation: CASSRGTGNMNEQYF. The full variable domain, with the rest looked up from reference TRBV7-9 and TRBJ2-7, is DTGVSQNPRHKITKRGQNVTFRCDPISEHNRLYWYRQTLGQGPEFLTYFQNEAQLEKSRLLSDRFSAERPKGSFSTLEIQRTEQGDSAMYLCASSRGTGNMNEQYFGPGTRLTVT.

The chain carries TRBV30 and TRBJ2-7, with D perhaps TRBD2 (5 bases). Germline V gene lookup returns CDR1 GTSNPN and CDR2 SVGIG (reference sequence). This CDR3 region has 13 residues. V lost 0 bases and J lost 2, with 8 bases in between. CDR3 residues: CAWSVAVTYEQYF. The CDR3 bases are TGTGCCTGGAGTGTAGCGGTCACCTACGAGCAGTACTTC.

The rearrangement uses TRBV15 and TRBJ2-7, with D possibly matching TRBD1 (5 bases). The CDR3 spans 13 residues. Trimming removed 1 base at V and 4 bases at J, with 8 bases between. CDR1 is LNHNV and CDR2 is YYDKDF in the germline V gene (reference sequence). CDR3 DNA: TGTGCCACCAGCAGAGGGGCAGGGTACGAGCAGTACTTC. This codes for CATSRGAGYEQYF. Full variable domain (remainder filled in from reference TRBV15 and TRBJ2-7): DAMVIQNPRYQVTQFGKPVTLSCSQTLNHNVMYWYQQKSSQAPKLLFHYYDKDFNNEADTPDNFQSRRPNTSFCFLDIRSPGLGDTAMYLCATSRGAGYEQYFGPGTRLTVT.

This clone was seen a single time. The rearrangement links TRBV9 to TRBJ2-1, with 10 bases fitting TRBD2. The V and J ends lost 4 bases and 0 bases, in that order; junction bases with no gene match: 4. Germline loops: CDR1 SGDLS, CDR2 YYNGEE. CDR3 length equals 16 residues. The CDR3 region has the DNA TGTGCCAGCAGCCCGGGACTAGCGAGCTCCTACAATGAGCAGTTCTTC. Translated: CASSPGLASSYNEQFF.

The V and J genes are TRBV5-4 and TRBJ2-3; TRBD2 aligns across 11 bases. The CDR3 is 15 residues long. CDR1 and CDR2 from the germline V gene are SGHNT and YYREEE (reference sequence). V shed 3 bases, J shed 5 bases, and the junction held 5 bases outside the gene matches. CDR3 in amino acids: CASSYSGRGIDTQYF. For the CDR3, the DNA is TGTGCCAGCAGCTATAGCGGGAGGGGAATAGATACGCAGTATTTT. The complete variable domain, with remaining parts taken from reference TRBV5-4 and TRBJ2-3, reads ETGVTQSPTHLIKTRGQQVTLRCSSQSGHNTVSWYQQALGQGPQFIFQYYREEENGRGNFPPRFSGLQFPNYSSELNVNALELDDSALYLCASSYSGRGIDTQYFGPGTRLTVL.

The chain joins TRBV18 to TRBJ1-2; TRBD1 matches at 8 bases. This CDR3 spans 16 amino acids. V lost 3 bases, J lost 4 bases, and 10 bases stayed unmatched. Germline CDR1 is KGHSH and CDR2 is LQKENI. The CDR3 loop is CASSPGGPGGSYGYTF. In nucleotides, the CDR3 is TGTGCCAGCTCACCCGGAGGGCCAGGGGGCAGCTATGGCTACACCTTC.

This chain joins TRBV28 and TRBJ1-5; TRBD1 matches at 9 bases. The CDR3 length is 15 residues. CDR1 and CDR2 from the germline V gene are MDHEN and SYDVKM. With 5 bases clipped from V and 4 bases from J, the junction kept 6 bases outside the gene matches. For the CDR3, the DNA is TGTGCCAGCAGTCTAGGGGACAGGGAGAATCAGCCCCAGCATTTT. Translation gives CASSLGDRENQPQHF. Complete variable domain (other parts from reference TRBV28 and TRBJ1-5): DVKVTQSSRYLVKRTGEKVFLECVQDMDHENMFWYRQDPGLGLRLIYFSYDVKMKEKGDIPEGYSVSREKKERFSLILESASTNQTSMYLCASSLGDRENQPQHFGDGTRLSIL.

Concerning this clone: Other DNA sequences in the sample encode the same CDR3. This chain connects TRBV19 to TRBJ2-7, with 8 bases identical to TRBD1. With 4 bases clipped from V and 1 base from J, the junction kept 3 bases outside the gene matches. Germline CDR1 reads LNHDA; CDR2 reads SQIVND (reference sequence). The CDR3 contains 14 residues. CDR3 sequence: CASSTRQGSYEQYF. Here the CDR3 DNA reads TGTGCCAGTAGTACTCGACAGGGGTCCTACGAGCAGTACTTC.

The chain uses TRBV4-1 and TRBJ2-2, with 13 bases identical to TRBD2. With 4 bases clipped from V and 5 bases from J, the junction kept 4 bases outside the gene matches. The CDR3 consists of 16 residues. Germline CDR1 and CDR2: MGHRA and YSYEKL. The CDR3 nucleotides read TGCGCCAGCAGCCCCGGACTAGCGGGAGTTACCGGGGAGCTGTTTTTT. Its translation is CASSPGLAGVTGELFF.

The chain couples TRBV5-1 to TRBJ2-7; 9 positions agree with TRBD1. The CDR3 has 16 amino acids. CDR1 SGHRS and CDR2 YFSETQ come from the germline V gene. J lost 1 base, V lost 4 bases, and 9 bases had no gene match. The CDR3 nucleotides are TGCGCCAGCAGCCGGACAGGGGACTTCATTTCCTACGAGCAGTACTTC. It translates to CASSRTGDFISYEQYF.

J is TRBJ1-4 and V is TRBV29-1, with 7 bases aligning to TRBD1. Looked up from germline, CDR1 is SQVTM and CDR2 is ANQGSEA. V lost 7 bases to trimming and J lost 8 bases; unmatched junction nucleotides: 10. The CDR3 is made up of 13 amino acids. CDR3 in DNA: TGCAGCGGAGGGCAGGGGGGCGAAGAAAAACTGTTTTTT. This translates into CSGGQGGEEKLFF.

The chain couples TRBV7-2 to TRBJ2-1; weak D call: TRBD2 (6 bases). Trimming cost V 2 bases and J 7 bases, with 24 bases left between them. From germline, CDR1 is SGHTA and CDR2 FQGNSA. The CDR3 runs 18 residues. DNA of the CDR3: TGTGCCAGCAGCTTACCGCGACCCCCGCGGGATCGGGGGAATGAGCAGTTCTTC. Residues: CASSLPRPPRDRGNEQFF.

This chain connects TRBV9 to TRBJ1-1; 9 bases line up with TRBD1. The germline V gene has CDR1 SGDLS and CDR2 YYNGEE. Trimming removed 0 bases from V and 3 bases from J; junction bases left unmatched: 6. The CDR3 extends over 16 amino acids. CDR3 bases: TGTGCCAGCAGCGTAGGCCTTACAGGGGGCGACACTGAAGCTTTCTTT. This encodes CASSVGLTGGDTEAFF.

V usage is TRBV29-1 and J usage is TRBJ2-5, with 7 bases lining up with TRBD2. The trim removed 6 bases at V and 3 bases at J, leaving 13 bases unmatched. The CDR3 has 15 amino acids. Germline V gives CDR1 SQVTM, CDR2 ANQGSEA. CDR3 residues: CSVWGRASGEETQYF. CDR3 nucleotide sequence: TGCAGCGTCTGGGGGAGGGCTAGCGGAGAAGAGACCCAGTACTTC.

This clone was seen a few times. This chain connects TRBV2 to TRBJ2-5, with D perhaps matching TRBD2 (6 bases). Per germline, CDR1 SNHLY and CDR2 FYNNEI. Trimming removed 4 bases at V and 2 bases at J, with 11 bases between. The CDR3 contains 14 residues. Here the CDR3 DNA reads TGTGCCAGCAGTGCTAGGAGGGATCAAGAGACCCAGTACTTC. It specifies CASSARRDQETQYF.

This chain uses TRBV10-2 with TRBJ1-1, with D unresolved. Trimming took off 1 base at V and 1 base at J, with 7 bases between the two ends. Germline V lookup: CDR1 WSHSY, CDR2 SAAADI. The CDR3 has 14 amino acids. CDR3: CASSEFRGNTEAFF. In nucleotides, the CDR3 is TGCGCCAGCAGTGAGTTCAGAGGGAACACTGAAGCTTTCTTT.